The text below deals with one T cell receptor beta chain. Its antigen is currently not known. No base quality values were provided; no much bigger clone lies one nucleotide off. Ficoll-Paque density gradient centrifugation was used to isolate PBMCs. Based on the germline V gene, the CDR1 and CDR2 sequences are SNHLY and FYNNEI. The CDR3 numbers 17 residues from cysteine through phenylalanine. Only CDR3 DNA is held: 51 bases, read in frame from base 1. Trimming removed 1 base from V and 8 bases from J; the gene matches leave 9 bases unexplained. This entry comes from a study of T-cell memory formation after mild COVID-19 (dated by TCRdb to about 2021). As for the study more broadly: TCR sequence clusters from the two donors were largely donor specific. In a couple of donors, T-cell clones that expanded and contracted after mild COVID-19 were tracked by sequencing TCRalpha and TCRbeta repertoires over time. The cohort was made up of two young adult volunteers, one female and one male, who were previously healthy.

Sequencing instrument: Illumina NovaSeq 6000. TCRalpha and TCRbeta cDNA libraries were built by 5'RACE with constant-segment primers, adding sample barcodes and unique molecular identifiers. RNA was extracted from every sample with Trizol reagent. Amplification of the libraries took two PCR steps, and the second step added a second sample barcode plus Illumina TruSeq adapters. Libraries were sequenced on an Illumina NovaSeq with 2 x 150 bp paired-end reads. In the authors' own workflow: Reads were demultiplexed and collapsed into UMI-guided consensus sequences with migec v1.2.7. Using mixcr v2.1.11, UMI consensuses were aligned to TRA and TRB V and J templates and then assembled into clonotypes. Expanded or contracted clonotypes were those called significant by both edgeR and NoisET, with noise models trained on biological replicates. edgeR calls used a false discovery rate-adjusted p below 0.01 and a log2 fold-change threshold of 1. As an exploratory analysis of dynamics, max-normalized trajectories of the 1000 most abundant clonotypes were examined by PCA with hierarchical clustering. Separately sequenced CD4+ and CD8+ repertoires were used to assign a CD4 or CD8 phenotype to each responding clone. TCRdb redid the processing of the public reads, applying fastp at Q25 and MiXCR, and retained in-frame beta chains. Each CDR3 protein appears once, grouped with its most common genes and DNA. The V and J calls reflect TCRdb's pipeline rather than the authors' work. For this sample there are tens of thousands of distinct CDR3 sequences; about 23% appear just once. The ten largest clonotypes hold 42% of the sample.

Results the study describes overall, beyond this receptor: Some responding clones were found in pre-infection memory, which suggests that pre-existing cross-reactive memory T cells took part in the SARS-CoV-2 response. Balanced CD4/CD8 phenotypes were observed for clones contracting from day 15 to 85, whereas a bias towards CD4+ was observed for a second wave of clones expanding from day 15 to 37. Contracting CD4+ clones appeared mostly in the CM and EM memory subsets, whereas CD8+ clones were enriched in EMRA. SARS-CoV-2 specificity was not confirmed for the second-wave clones peaking on day 37. Only two mild cases were covered by the study, and larger cohorts that include severe cases with pre-infection samples were considered necessary.

The rearranged segments are TRBV2 and TRBJ2-1; 12 bases in the middle match TRBD2. This TCR derives from a man between 18 and 29 years old who had mild COVID-19 (a few samples of this study predate the infection). The sample titles of this study are shuffled in the database, so cell type and time point are left out; the donor was told from shared clones. Sequencing input: PBMCs or a T cell subset sorted from them (not recorded which). The CDR3 amino acid sequence is: CASSEGPASGGEDEQFF. The DNA sequence is TGTGCCAGCAGTGAAGGGCCGGCTAGCGGGGGGGAGGATGAGCAGTTCTTC.